What follows are 13 T cell receptor beta chains derived from one specimen sequenced in a study of siplizumab effects on memory and regulatory T cells. Some clones are missing from TCRdb's copy, which holds only in-frame ones; the method was immunoSEQ multiplex PCR. The sample has some 63,000 clones; 90% to 97% are singletons. Sequences were obtained from naive CD8+ T cells sorted from blood. The receptors were sampled from a human donor in good health.

V usage is TRBV7-9 and J usage is TRBJ2-1, with unresolved D. Germline CDR1 is SEHNR and CDR2 is FQNEAQ (reference sequence). The length of the CDR3 is 11 residues. Trimming removed 7 bases from V and 5 bases from J, with 6 bases in between. CDR3 region: CASTPNNEQFF. DNA of the CDR3: TGTGCCAGCACCCCGAACAATGAGCAGTTCTTC.

The chain couples TRBV11-3 to TRBJ2-2, with D unclear. With 4 bases removed from V and 0 bases from J, the gap between germline ends came to 12 bases. Germline lookup yields CDR1 SGHNT and CDR2 YENEEA. The CDR3 contains 16 residues. CDR3 DNA: TGTGCCAGCAGCTCGAGACTGGGCGCGAACACCGGGGAGCTGTTTTTT. Protein sequence: CASSSRLGANTGELFF.

The V gene is TRBV7-9, the J gene TRBJ2-5; D may be TRBD1 or TRBD2 (5 bases each). V was clipped by 1 base and J by 6 bases, with 21 bases between them. CDR1 and CDR2 (germline): SEHNR, FQNEAQ (reference sequence). This CDR3 is 17 amino acids long. This CDR3 reads CASSLGDLGPQEQTQYF. CDR3 bases: TGTGCCAGCAGCTTAGGGGACCTCGGGCCCCAGGAACAGACCCAGTACTTC.

V usage is TRBV2 and J usage is TRBJ2-5; tentatively, D is TRBD1 (6 bases). Per germline, CDR1 SNHLY and CDR2 FYNNEI. V lost 1 base to trimming and J lost 2 bases, with 14 bases between them. The CDR3 spans 16 residues. CDR3 region: CASSEESLGGQETQYF. The CDR3 region has the DNA TGTGCCAGCAGTGAAGAGAGTCTAGGGGGTCAAGAGACCCAGTACTTC.

V and J are TRBV5-1 and TRBJ1-1; 8 bases agree with TRBD1. The CDR3 is 13 residues long. Germline assignment: CDR1 SGHRS and CDR2 YFSETQ. V shed 0 bases, J shed 11 bases, and the junction held 6 bases outside the gene matches. The CDR3 reads CASSLDGQGDAFF. In nucleotides, the CDR3 is TGCGCCAGCAGCTTGGATGGACAGGGAGACGCTTTCTTT.

The V gene is TRBV10-3, the J gene TRBJ1-2, with 11 bases that match TRBD1. The germline gives CDR1 ENHRY, CDR2 SYGVKD. Unmatched junction bases numbered 12, after V lost 7 bases and J lost 8 bases. The CDR3 covers 15 residues. The CDR3, as DNA: TGTGCCATCAAAGGACAGGGGGCTCCCTTGTTGGGCTACACCTTC. It is translated as CAIKGQGAPLLGYTF.

The V and J genes are TRBV4-3 and TRBJ1-6; D might be TRBD1 (5 bases). Germline V gives CDR1 LGHNA, CDR2 YSLEER. V shed 3 bases and J shed 0 bases, with 9 bases lying between them. The CDR3 contains 16 residues. The DNA of the CDR3 is TGCGCCAGCAGCCAGACGAGGGGCTCCTATAATTCACCCCTCCACTTT. This sequence encodes CASSQTRGSYNSPLHF.

This chain's CDR3 is CASSPTGGGYTGNTIYF. In nucleotides, the CDR3 is TGTGCCAGCAGCCCGACAGGAGGAGGTTATACTGGAAACACCATATATTTT. V is TRBV5-5 and J is TRBJ1-3, with D maybe TRBD1 (6 bases). Germline loops: CDR1 SGHKS, CDR2 YYEKEE (reference sequence). Trimming took off 4 bases at V and 2 bases at J, with 19 bases between the two ends. The CDR3 loop spans 17 amino acids.

The chain links TRBV5-6 to TRBJ1-1, with 7 bases aligning to TRBD1. Germline trimming cut 0 bases from V and 0 bases from J; bases unmatched to any gene: 2. Per germline, CDR1 SGHDT and CDR2 YYEEEE. The length of the CDR3 is 15 residues. The CDR3: CASSLAGQMNTEAFF. In DNA, the CDR3 is TGTGCCAGCAGCTTGGCGGGACAGATGAACACTGAAGCTTTCTTT.

This clone was counted only a few times. V is TRBV2 and J is TRBJ2-2; 11 bases match TRBD2. The CDR3 extends over 15 amino acids. CDR1 SNHLY and CDR2 FYNNEI come from the germline V gene. Trimming cost V 3 bases and J 7 bases; bases outside gene matches: 4. The CDR3: CASSDTSGGVGELFF. In nucleotides, the CDR3 is TGTGCCAGCAGTGATACTAGCGGGGGTGTCGGGGAGCTGTTTTTT.

The chain combines TRBV19 with TRBJ1-4; D is perhaps TRBD1 (5 bases). The CDR3 has 15 amino acids. V lost 1 base and J 7 bases, leaving 13 bases between the germline ends. Germline values: CDR1 LNHDA, CDR2 SQIVND (reference sequence). CDR3 loop: CASSIAAGTGEKLFF. The CDR3 bases are TGTGCCAGTAGTATAGCAGCAGGGACGGGTGAAAAACTGTTTTTT.

This chain links TRBV27 with TRBJ2-1; no firm D call. Germline CDR1 is MNHEY and CDR2 is SMNVEV (reference sequence). The CDR3 loop spans 13 amino acids. Trimming cost V 0 bases and J 7 bases, with 7 bases left between them. This chain's CDR3 is CASSLSPGNEQFF. CDR3 nucleotides: TGTGCCAGCAGTTTATCGCCCGGTAATGAGCAGTTCTTC.

The table lists this clone with a count of one. The CDR3: CATSRDLSSNQPQHF. DNA of the CDR3: TGTGCCACCAGCAGAGATCTGAGTAGCAATCAGCCCCAGCATTTT. The chain has TRBV15 and TRBJ1-5; no firm D call. The CDR3 totals 15 residues. Germline values: CDR1 LNHNV, CDR2 YYDKDF (reference sequence). With 0 bases removed from V and 0 bases from J, the gap between germline ends came to 6 bases.